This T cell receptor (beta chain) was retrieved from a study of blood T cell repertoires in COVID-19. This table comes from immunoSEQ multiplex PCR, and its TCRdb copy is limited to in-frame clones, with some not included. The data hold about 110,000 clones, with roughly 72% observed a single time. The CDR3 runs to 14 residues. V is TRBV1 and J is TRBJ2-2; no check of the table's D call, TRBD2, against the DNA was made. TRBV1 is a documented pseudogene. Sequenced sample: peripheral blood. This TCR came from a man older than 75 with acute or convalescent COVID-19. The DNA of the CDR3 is TGCACCAGCAGCCAAGACGGCGGAACCGGGGAGCTGTTTTTT. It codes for CTSSQDGGTGELFF.